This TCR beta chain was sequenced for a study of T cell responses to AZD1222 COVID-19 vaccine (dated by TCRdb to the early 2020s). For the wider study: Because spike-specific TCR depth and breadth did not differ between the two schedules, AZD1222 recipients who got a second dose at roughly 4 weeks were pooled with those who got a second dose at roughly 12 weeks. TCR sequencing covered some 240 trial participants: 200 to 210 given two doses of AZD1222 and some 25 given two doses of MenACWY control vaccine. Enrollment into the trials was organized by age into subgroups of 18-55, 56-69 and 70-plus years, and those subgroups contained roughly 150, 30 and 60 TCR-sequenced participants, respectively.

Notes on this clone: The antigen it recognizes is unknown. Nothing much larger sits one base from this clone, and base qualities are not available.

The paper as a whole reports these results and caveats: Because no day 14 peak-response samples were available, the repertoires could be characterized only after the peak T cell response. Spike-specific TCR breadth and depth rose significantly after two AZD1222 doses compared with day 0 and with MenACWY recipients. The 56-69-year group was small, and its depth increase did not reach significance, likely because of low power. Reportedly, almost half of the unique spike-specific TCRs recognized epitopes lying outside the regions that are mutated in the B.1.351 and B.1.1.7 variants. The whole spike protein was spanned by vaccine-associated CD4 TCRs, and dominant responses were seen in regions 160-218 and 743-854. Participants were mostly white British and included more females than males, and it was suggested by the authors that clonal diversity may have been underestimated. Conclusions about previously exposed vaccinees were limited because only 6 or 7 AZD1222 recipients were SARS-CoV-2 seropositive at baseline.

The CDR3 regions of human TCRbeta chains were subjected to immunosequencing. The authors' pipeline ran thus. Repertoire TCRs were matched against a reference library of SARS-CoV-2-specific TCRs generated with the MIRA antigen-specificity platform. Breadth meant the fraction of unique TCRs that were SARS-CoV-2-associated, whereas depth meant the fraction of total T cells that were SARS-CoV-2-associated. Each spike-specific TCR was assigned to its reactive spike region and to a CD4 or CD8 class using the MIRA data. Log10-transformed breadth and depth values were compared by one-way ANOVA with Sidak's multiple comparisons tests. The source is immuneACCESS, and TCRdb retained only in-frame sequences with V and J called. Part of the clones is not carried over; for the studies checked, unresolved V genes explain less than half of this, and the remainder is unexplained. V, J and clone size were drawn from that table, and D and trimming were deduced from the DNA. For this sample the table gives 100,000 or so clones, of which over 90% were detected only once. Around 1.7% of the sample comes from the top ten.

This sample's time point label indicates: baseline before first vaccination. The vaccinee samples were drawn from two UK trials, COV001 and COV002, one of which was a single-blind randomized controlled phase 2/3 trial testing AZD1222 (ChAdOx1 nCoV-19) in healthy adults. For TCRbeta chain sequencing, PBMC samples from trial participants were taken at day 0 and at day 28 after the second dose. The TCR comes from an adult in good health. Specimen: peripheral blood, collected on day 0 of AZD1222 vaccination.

DNA sequence: TGCGCCAGCAGCTCATCGGGCAGGGGGGACGAAAAACTGTTTTTT. Its product reads: CASSSSGRGDEKLFF. This chain joins TRBV5-1 to TRBJ1-4, with 7 junctional bases fitting TRBD1. CDR1 SGHRS and CDR2 YFSETQ are derived from the germline V gene. Spanning cysteine to phenylalanine, the CDR3 consists of 15 amino acids. The only DNA kept is the CDR3, 45 bases in frame from the first base. V loses 3 bases at its end and J loses 8 bases; junction bases beyond the gene matches: 10. Reference TRBV5-1 and TRBJ1-4 genes cover what lies past the CDR3, so the full variable domain is KAGVTQTPRYLIKTRGQQVTLSCSPISGHRSVSWYQQTPGQGLQFLFEYFSETQRNKGNFPGRFSGRQFSNSRSEMNVSTLELGDSALYLCASSSSGRGDEKLFFGSGTQLSVL.